This T cell receptor (beta chain) was found in a study of blood T cell repertoires in COVID-19. Across the study: COVID-19 samples from acute and convalescent phases originated in the United States, Italy and Spain.

This clone showed up many times. Authors' methods: Amplifying reference gene primers gave estimates of nucleated cell counts. This table comes from immunoSEQ multiplex PCR, and its TCRdb copy is limited to in-frame clones, with some not included. The DNA gave D and trimming, while V, J and clone size come from that table. The sample has roughly 250,000 clones; 86% are singletons. The CDR3 extends over 14 amino acids. Trimming took off 5 bases at V and 4 bases at J, with 14 bases between the two ends. The germline V gene has CDR1 SGHVS and CDR2 FNYEAQ. The study drew participants aged roughly 18 to 89 years from roughly 25 US areas. Clinical history as reported by participants underpinned cohort assignment.

The sequenced sample consisted of PBMCs or T cells enriched from blood (not recorded which). This chain uses TRBV7-6 with TRBJ1-1; tentatively, D is TRBD1 (5 bases). The sequence was obtained from a middle-aged woman with acute COVID-19. The CDR3 is CASSPGGAITEAFF. CDR3 coding DNA: TGTGCCAGCAGCCCGGGAGGGGCGATCACTGAAGCTTTCTTT.